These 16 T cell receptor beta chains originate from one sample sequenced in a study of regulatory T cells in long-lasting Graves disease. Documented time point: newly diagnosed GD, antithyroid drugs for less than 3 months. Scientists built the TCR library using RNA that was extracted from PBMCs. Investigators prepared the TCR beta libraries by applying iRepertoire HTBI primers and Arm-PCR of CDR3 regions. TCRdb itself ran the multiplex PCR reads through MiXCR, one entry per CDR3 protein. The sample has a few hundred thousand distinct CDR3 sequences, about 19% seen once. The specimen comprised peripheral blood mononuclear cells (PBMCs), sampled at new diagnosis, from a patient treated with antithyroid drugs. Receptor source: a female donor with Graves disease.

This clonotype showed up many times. The CDR3 DNA is TGCAGCGTTGGGACTAGCGGGAGAAGGGAGCAGTACTTC. This gives the protein CSVGTSGRREQYF. The rearrangement links TRBV29-1 to TRBJ2-7, with 13 nucleotides matching TRBD2. CDR3 size: 13 residues. Trimming took 4 bases from V and 7 from J; bases not matched to a gene: 4. Germline V gives CDR1 SQVTM, CDR2 ANQGSEA.

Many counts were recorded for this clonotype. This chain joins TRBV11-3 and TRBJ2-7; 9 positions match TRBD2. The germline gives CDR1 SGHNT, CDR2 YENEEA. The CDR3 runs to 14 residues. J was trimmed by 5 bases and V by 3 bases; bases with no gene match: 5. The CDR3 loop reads CASSLREGPNEQYF. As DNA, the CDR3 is TGTGCCAGCAGCTTGCGGGAGGGCCCCAACGAGCAGTACTTC. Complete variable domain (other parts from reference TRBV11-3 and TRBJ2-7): EAGVVQSPRYKIIEKKQPVAFWCNPISGHNTLYWYLQNLGQGPELLIRYENEEAVDDSQLPKDRFSAERLKGVDSTLKIQPAELGDSAVYLCASSLREGPNEQYFGPGTRLTVT.

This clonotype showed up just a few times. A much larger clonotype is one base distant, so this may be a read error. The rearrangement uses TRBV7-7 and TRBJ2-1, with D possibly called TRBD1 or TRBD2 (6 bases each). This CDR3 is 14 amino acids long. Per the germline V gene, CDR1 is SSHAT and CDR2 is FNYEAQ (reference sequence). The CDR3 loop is CASSLAPGAGEQSF. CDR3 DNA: TGTGCCAGCAGCTTAGCCCCGGGGGCCGGTGAGCAGTCCTTC.

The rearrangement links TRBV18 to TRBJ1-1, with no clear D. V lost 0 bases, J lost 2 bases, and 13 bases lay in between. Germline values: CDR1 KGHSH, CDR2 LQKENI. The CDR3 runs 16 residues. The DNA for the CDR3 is TGTGCCAGCTCACCACCAAGCTTGGGTTCTAACACTGAAGCTTTCTTT. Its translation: CASSPPSLGSNTEAFF.

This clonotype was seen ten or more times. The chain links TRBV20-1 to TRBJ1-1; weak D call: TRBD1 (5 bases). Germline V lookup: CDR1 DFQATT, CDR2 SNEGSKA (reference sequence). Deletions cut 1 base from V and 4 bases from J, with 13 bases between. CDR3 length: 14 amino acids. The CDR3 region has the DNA TGCAGTGCTAGAGTCCCTGGGGCGAGCACTGAAGCTTTCTTT. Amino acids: CSARVPGASTEAFF.

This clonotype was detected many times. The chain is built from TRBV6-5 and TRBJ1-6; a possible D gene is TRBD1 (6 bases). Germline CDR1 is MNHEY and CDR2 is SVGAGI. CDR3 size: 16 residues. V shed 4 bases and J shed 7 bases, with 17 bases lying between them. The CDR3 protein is CASSSPPGQLNSPLHF. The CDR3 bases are TGTGCCAGCAGTTCCCCCCCCGGACAGTTAAATTCACCCCTCCACTTT.

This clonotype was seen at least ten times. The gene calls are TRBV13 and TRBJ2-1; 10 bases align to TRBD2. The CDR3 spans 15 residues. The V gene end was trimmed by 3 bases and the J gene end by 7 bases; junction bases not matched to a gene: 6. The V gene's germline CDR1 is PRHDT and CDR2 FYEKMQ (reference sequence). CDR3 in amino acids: CASSFRLAGVNEQFF. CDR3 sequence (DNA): TGTGCCAGCAGCTTTAGGCTAGCGGGAGTAAATGAGCAGTTCTTC.

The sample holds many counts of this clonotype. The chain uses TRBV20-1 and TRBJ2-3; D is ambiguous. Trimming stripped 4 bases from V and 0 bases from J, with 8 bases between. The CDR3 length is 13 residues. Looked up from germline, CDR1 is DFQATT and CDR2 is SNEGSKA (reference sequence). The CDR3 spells CSAKAASTDTQYF. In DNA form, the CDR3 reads TGCAGTGCTAAGGCGGCTAGCACAGATACGCAGTATTTT.

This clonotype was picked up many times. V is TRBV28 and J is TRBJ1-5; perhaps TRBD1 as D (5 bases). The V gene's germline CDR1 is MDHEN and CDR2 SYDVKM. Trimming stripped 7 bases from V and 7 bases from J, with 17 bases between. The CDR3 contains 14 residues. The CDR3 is CASTAGGTEQPQHF. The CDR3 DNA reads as TGTGCCAGCACCGCGGGGGGGACGGAGCAGCCCCAGCATTTT.

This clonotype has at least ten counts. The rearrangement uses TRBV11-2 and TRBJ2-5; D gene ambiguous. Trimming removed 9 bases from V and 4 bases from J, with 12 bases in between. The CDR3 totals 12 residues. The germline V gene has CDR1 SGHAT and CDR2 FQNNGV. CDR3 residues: CASRHSGETQYF. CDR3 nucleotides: TGTGCCAGTAGACATTCTGGAGAGACCCAGTACTTC. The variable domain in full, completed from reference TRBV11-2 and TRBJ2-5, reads EAGVAQSPRYKIIEKRQSVAFWCNPISGHATLYWYQQILGQGPKLLIQFQNNGVVDDSQLPKDRFSAERLKGVDSTLKIQPAKLEDSAVYLCASRHSGETQYFGPGTRLLVL.

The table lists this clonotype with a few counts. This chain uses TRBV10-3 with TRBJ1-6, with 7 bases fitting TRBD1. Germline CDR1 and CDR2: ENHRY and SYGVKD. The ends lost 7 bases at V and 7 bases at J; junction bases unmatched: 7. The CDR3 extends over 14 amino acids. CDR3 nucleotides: TGTGCCATCAATCGACAGGGAAGAAATTCACCCCTCCACTTT. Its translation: CAINRQGRNSPLHF.

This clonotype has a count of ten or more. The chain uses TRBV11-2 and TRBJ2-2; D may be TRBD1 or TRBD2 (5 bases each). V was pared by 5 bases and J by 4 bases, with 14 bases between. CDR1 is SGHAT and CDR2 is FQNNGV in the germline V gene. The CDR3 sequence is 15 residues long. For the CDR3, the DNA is TGTGCCAGCAGCCCCGGGACGCCGGGCACCGGGGAGCTGTTTTTT. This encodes CASSPGTPGTGELFF.

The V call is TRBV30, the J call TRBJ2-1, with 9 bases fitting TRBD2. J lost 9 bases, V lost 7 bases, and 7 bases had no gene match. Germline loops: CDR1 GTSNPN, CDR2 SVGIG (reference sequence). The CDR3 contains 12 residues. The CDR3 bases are TGTGCCTACTCCCCAGCGGGGGGTGAGCAGTTCTTC. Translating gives CAYSPAGGEQFF.

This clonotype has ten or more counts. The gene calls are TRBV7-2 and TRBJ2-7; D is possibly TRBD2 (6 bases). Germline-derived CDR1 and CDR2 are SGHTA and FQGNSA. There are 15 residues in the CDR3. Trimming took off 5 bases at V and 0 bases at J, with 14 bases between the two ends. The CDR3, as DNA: TGTGCCAGCAGCCAGGAGGGCCCTAGCTCCTACGAGCAGTACTTC. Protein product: CASSQEGPSSYEQYF.

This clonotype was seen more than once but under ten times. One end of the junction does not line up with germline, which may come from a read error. The CDR3 coding sequence is TGTGCCAGCAGTGGCTGGGGGGAAGAAGAACTGTTCTTT. Translation gives CASSGWGEEELFF. The chain uses TRBV11-2 and TRBJ1-4, with TRBD1 as a possible D gene (5 bases). Per germline, CDR1 SGHAT and CDR2 FQNNGV. The CDR3 runs 13 residues. The full variable domain, with the rest looked up from reference TRBV11-2 and TRBJ1-4, is EAGVAQSPRYKIIEKRQSVAFWCNPISGHATLYWYQQILGQGPKLLIQFQNNGVVDDSQLPKDRFSAERLKGVDSTLKIQPAKLEDSAVYLCASSGWGEEELFFGSGTQLSVL.

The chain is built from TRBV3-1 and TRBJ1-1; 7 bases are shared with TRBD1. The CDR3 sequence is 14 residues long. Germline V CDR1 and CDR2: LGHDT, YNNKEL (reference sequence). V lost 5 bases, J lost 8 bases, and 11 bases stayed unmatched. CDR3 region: CASSEPGQPSEAFF. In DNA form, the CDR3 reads TGTGCCAGCAGCGAACCGGGACAGCCTTCGGAAGCTTTCTTT.